Following are 9 T cell receptor beta chains from one sample sequenced in a study of T cells in Graves' hyperthyroidism and ophthalmopathy. TCR beta CDR3 regions were amplified from RNA. When the TCR CDR3 underwent first-round RT-PCR, the HTBI primer set was used. TCRdb re-called the multiplex PCR reads through MiXCR, storing one row per CDR3 protein. The table lists more than 350,000 distinct CDR3 sequences, 15% of them singletons. Sequenced input: blood. Receptors were obtained from a woman aged 25 to 45 with Graves' hyperthyroidism.

This clonotype was found many times. The CDR3 sequence is CSATGEGPNWSYNEQFF. DNA of the CDR3: TGCAGTGCTACGGGGGAGGGACCCAACTGGTCCTACAATGAGCAGTTCTTC. The chain employs TRBV20-1 and TRBJ2-1; 7 bases line up with TRBD2. The CDR3 covers 17 residues. Germline V gene sequence: CDR1 DFQATT, CDR2 SNEGSKA (reference sequence). The J segment lost 1 base and the V segment lost 4 bases, leaving 13 bases of the junction unmatched.

This clonotype was observed at least ten times. V gene TRBV6-5 combines with J gene TRBJ1-5; D gene uncertain. Trimming shortened V by 2 bases and J by 4 bases, and 6 bases separated the two germline ends. Per germline, CDR1 MNHEY and CDR2 SVGAGI. The CDR3 is made up of 13 amino acids. CDR3 nucleotides: TGTGCCAGCAGTTACGGGGTGAATCAGCCCCAGCATTTT. Amino acid sequence: CASSYGVNQPQHF.

This clonotype showed up many times. The rearrangement joins TRBV20-1 to TRBJ2-1; D uncertain. Germline CDR1 and CDR2: DFQATT and SNEGSKA (reference sequence). V gave up 8 bases and J gave up 12 bases, with 17 bases separating them. The CDR3 covers 11 residues. The CDR3 loop is CSSTPSLGQFF. The CDR3 DNA follows: TGCAGTTCTACCCCTAGTTTGGGGCAGTTCTTC.

This clonotype has just a few counts. J is TRBJ2-5 and V is TRBV7-7, with 13 bases matching TRBD2. The CDR3 length is 15 residues. V lost 5 bases and J lost 5; bases outside the gene matches: 5. Germline V gene data show CDR1 as SSHAT and CDR2 as FNYEAQ (reference sequence). The DNA for the CDR3 is TGTGCCAGCAGCCGTGGACTAGCGGGAGTGGAGACCCAGTACTTC. Protein sequence: CASSRGLAGVETQYF.

V gene TRBV19 combines with J gene TRBJ1-5, with 8 bases lining up with TRBD1. The CDR3 has 16 amino acids. Germline CDR1 is LNHDA and CDR2 is SQIVND (reference sequence). J gave up 8 bases and V 7 bases, and 16 bases lay outside the gene matches. The CDR3 loop is CASIDRGRDAAEPQHF. CDR3 DNA sequence: TGTGCCAGTATTGACAGGGGACGCGACGCTGCAGAGCCCCAGCATTTT.

The rearrangement uses TRBV10-3 and TRBJ2-2; perhaps TRBD2 as D (5 bases). The CDR3 loop spans 15 amino acids. Germline loops: CDR1 ENHRY, CDR2 SYGVKD. Trimming shortened V by 10 bases and J by 0 bases, and 15 bases separated the two germline ends. The CDR3 protein is CATYDSGTNTGELFF. The CDR3 bases are TGTGCCACTTACGACTCCGGGACGAACACCGGGGAGCTGTTTTTT.

This clonotype was seen repeatedly, ten times or more. V is TRBV18 and J is TRBJ2-1, with 11 bases identical to TRBD2. With 6 bases clipped from V and 8 bases from J, the junction kept 6 bases outside the gene matches. The germline gives CDR1 KGHSH, CDR2 LQKENI. CDR3 length equals 14 residues. The DNA for the CDR3 is TGTGCCAGCTCTATAGCGGGAGGGGCCGATGAGCAGTTCTTC. Its translation: CASSIAGGADEQFF.

Only a few counts were recorded for this clonotype. The J gene is TRBJ1-4, the V gene TRBV18, with D perhaps matching TRBD1 (5 bases). CDR3 size: 15 residues. V lost 3 bases and J lost 4, with 12 bases in between. CDR1 and CDR2 from the germline V gene are KGHSH and LQKENI. CDR3 protein: CASSPPGLHNEKLFF. CDR3 in DNA: TGTGCCAGCTCACCCCCGGGGCTACATAATGAAAAACTGTTTTTT.

This chain links TRBV20-1 with TRBJ2-3; D may be TRBD2 (6 bases). CDR1 is DFQATT and CDR2 is SNEGSKA in the germline V gene (reference sequence). V was clipped by 3 bases and J by 0 bases, with 13 bases between them. The CDR3 length is 15 residues. The CDR3 loop reads CSASHSGPSTDTQYF. DNA for the CDR3: TGCAGTGCTAGCCATAGCGGCCCTAGCACAGATACGCAGTATTTT.